The entry below gives a single T cell receptor (beta chain) sequence along with its context. The germline CDR1 and CDR2 sequences are SGHTA and FQGTGA. CDR3 length: 13 residues. V was cut by 5 bases and J by 8 bases, with 12 bases left in between. This specimen belongs to a study of blood T cell repertoires in COVID-19. The method was immunoSEQ multiplex PCR; TCRdb's version includes in-frame clones alone and lacks a portion of them. The table includes under 300,000 clones, roughly nine tenths detected once. Sequencing input: peripheral blood. The clonotype originates from a man aged 55 to 70 with acute or convalescent COVID-19. V usage is TRBV7-3 and J usage is TRBJ2-2, with D hard to call. CDR3 loop: CASSPSVSGELFF. The CDR3 DNA is TGTGCCAGCAGCCCGAGCGTTTCTGGGGAGCTGTTTTTT.